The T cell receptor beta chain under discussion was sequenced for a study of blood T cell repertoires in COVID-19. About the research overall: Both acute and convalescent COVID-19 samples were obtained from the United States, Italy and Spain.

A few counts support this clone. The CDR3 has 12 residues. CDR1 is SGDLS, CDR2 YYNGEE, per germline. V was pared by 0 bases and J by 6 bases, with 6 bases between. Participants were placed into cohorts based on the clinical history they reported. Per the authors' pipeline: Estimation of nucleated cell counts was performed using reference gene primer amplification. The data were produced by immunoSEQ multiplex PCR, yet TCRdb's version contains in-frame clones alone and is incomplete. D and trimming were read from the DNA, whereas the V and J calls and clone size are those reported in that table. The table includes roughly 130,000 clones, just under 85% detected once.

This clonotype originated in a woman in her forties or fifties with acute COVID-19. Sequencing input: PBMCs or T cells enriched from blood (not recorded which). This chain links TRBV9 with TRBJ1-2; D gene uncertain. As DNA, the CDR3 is TGTGCCAGCAGCGTAGATGGCAATGGCTACACCTTC. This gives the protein CASSVDGNGYTF. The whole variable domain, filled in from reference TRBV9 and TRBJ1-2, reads DSGVTQTPKHLITATGQRVTLRCSPRSGDLSVYWYQQSLDQGLQFLIQYYNGEERAKGNILERFSAQQFPDLHSELNLSSLELGDSALYFCASSVDGNGYTFGSGTRLTVV.